The clone carrying this T cell receptor (beta chain) has just one count. A much more abundant neighbour one base away suggests this may be a read error. The sample comes from a study of post-analysis software for immune sequencing data. Each TCR beta cDNA library carried unique molecular identifiers. A single record per CDR3 protein comes from TCRdb applying MiXCR to the PCR reads. Among around 400,000 distinct CDR3 sequences listed, 30% to 45% were seen once. The specimen was blood. The receptor comes from a girl aged 10 to 17 with multiple sclerosis.

The CDR3 nucleotides read TGTGCCAGCAGCTTACCACTACAGGCCTTCAGGGACAAGCAGTACTTC. Its translation is CASSLPLQAFRDKQYF. This rearrangement joins TRBV7-2 to TRBJ2-5, with D maybe TRBD1 (6 bases). CDR3 size: 16 residues. V was shortened by 2 bases and J by 11 bases, with 24 bases between the two germline ends. Looked up from germline, CDR1 is SGHTA and CDR2 is FQGNSA.